This T cell receptor (beta chain) was profiled in a study of T cell changes during pregnancy in multiple sclerosis. In this sample, this clone turned up once. Germline lookup yields CDR1 KGHSH and CDR2 LQKENI. CDR3 length: 15 amino acids. With 3 bases removed from V and 1 base from J, the gap between germline ends came to 13 bases. This table comes from immunoSEQ multiplex PCR, and its TCRdb copy is limited to in-frame clones, with some not included. Of approximately 85,000 clones in the sample, about 95% are singletons; the top ten hold over 2%. The rearrangement links TRBV18 to TRBJ2-7; D is possibly TRBD1 (6 bases). The source material was peripheral blood, sampled in the third trimester of pregnancy. The clonotype originates from a female donor with multiple sclerosis, enrolled in a pregnancy study. The CDR3 loop is CASSPPGTSSYEQYF. In DNA, the CDR3 is TGTGCCAGCTCACCGCCCGGGACAAGTTCCTACGAGCAGTACTTC.